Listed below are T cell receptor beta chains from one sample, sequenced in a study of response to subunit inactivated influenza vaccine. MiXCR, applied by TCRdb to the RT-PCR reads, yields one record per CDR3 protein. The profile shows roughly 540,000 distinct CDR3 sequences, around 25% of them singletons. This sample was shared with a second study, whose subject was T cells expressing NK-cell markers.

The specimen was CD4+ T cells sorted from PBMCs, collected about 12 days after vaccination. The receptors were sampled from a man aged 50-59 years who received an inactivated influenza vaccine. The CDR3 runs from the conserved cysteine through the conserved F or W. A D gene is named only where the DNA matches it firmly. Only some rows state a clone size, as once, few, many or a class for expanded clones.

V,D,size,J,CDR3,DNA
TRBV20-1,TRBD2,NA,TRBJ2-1,CSAKLAGGSYNEQFF,TGCAGTGCCAAACTAGCGGGAGGCAGCTACAATGAGCAGTTCTTC
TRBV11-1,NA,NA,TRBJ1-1,CASSATREGTEAFF,TGTGCCAGCAGCGCGACCAGGGAGGGAACTGAAGCTTTCTTT
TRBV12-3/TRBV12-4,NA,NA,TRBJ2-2,CASSLTSLSGELFF,TGTGCCAGCAGTTTGACTAGTTTAAGCGGGGAGCTGTTTTTT
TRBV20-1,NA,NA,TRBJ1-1,CSARGDMTNTEAFF,TGCAGTGCTAGAGGGGACATGACGAACACTGAAGCTTTCTTT
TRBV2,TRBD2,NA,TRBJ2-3,CASSVAGVSTDTQYF,TGTGCCAGCAGTGTGGCGGGGGTTAGCACAGATACGCAGTATTTT
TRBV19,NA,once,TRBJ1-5,CASSRTERPQHF,TGTGCCAGTAGCAGGACAGAACGGCCCCAGCATTTT
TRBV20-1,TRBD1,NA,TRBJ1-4,CSAVEDRGEKLFF,TGCAGTGCTGTGGAGGACAGGGGTGAAAAACTGTTTTTT
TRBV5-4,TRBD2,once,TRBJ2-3,CASSTGGLSSTDTQYF,TGTGCCAGCAGCACGGGGGGACTCTCGAGCACAGATACGCAGTATTTT
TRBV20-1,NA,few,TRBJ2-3,CSAQGFRVSGGTDTQYF,TGCAGTGCTCAAGGTTTTCGTGTGTCCGGGGGCACAGATACGCAGTATTTT
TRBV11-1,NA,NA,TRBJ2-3,CASSQDKLSSTQYF,TGTGCCAGCAGCCAAGACAAACTATCCAGTACGCAGTATTTT
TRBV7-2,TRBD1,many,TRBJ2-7,CASSLGTGMGEQYF,TGTGCCAGCAGCCTAGGGACAGGGATGGGGGAGCAGTACTTC
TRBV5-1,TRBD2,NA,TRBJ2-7,CASSQRTSGGDPYEQYF,TGCGCCAGCAGCCAGAGGACTAGCGGGGGGGACCCCTACGAGCAGTACTTC
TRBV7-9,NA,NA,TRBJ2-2,CASSVQAGELFF,TGTGCCAGCAGCGTTCAAGCCGGGGAGCTGTTTTTT
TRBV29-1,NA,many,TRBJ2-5,CSVERTDRVTQYF,TGCAGCGTTGAAAGGACTGACCGGGTGACCCAGTACTTC
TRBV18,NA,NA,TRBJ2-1,CASSPPRSHPSYNEQFF,TGTGCCAGCTCACCCCCCCGCAGTCACCCCTCCTACAATGAGCAGTTCTTC
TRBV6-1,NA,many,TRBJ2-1,CASSENEQFF,TGTGCCAGCAGTGAAAATGAGCAGTTCTTC
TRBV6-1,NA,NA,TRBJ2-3,CASATHAGPDTQYF,TGTGCCAGCGCTACCCACGCAGGGCCAGATACGCAGTATTTT
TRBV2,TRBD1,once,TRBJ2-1,CAGKNTGGENNEQFF,TGTGCCGGCAAGAATACAGGGGGCGAAAACAATGAGCAGTTCTTC
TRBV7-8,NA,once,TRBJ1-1,CASSILVTGTEAFF,TGTGCCAGCAGCATCCTCGTAACAGGCACTGAAGCTTTCTTT
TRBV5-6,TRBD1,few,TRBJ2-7,CASSLPRGLSYEQYF,TGTGCCAGCAGCTTGCCCAGGGGGCTCTCCTACGAGCAGTACTTC
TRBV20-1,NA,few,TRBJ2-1,CSATRTPWENEQFF,TGCAGTGCAACCCGGACTCCCTGGGAGAATGAGCAGTTCTTC
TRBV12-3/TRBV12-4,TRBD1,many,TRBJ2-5,CASSSGQGLGTQYF,TGTGCCAGCAGTTCGGGACAGGGCTTGGGGACCCAGTACTTC
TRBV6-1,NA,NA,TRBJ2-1,CASSTPLSNEQFF,TGTGCCAGCAGTACCCCTCTCAGCAATGAGCAGTTCTTC
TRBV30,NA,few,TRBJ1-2,CAWAPGPYYGYTF,TGTGCCTGGGCACCGGGACCGTATTATGGCTACACCTTC
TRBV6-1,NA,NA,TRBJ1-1,CASTHPPAMRNTEAFF,TGTGCCAGCACCCACCCCCCCGCGATGCGGAACACTGAAGCTTTCTTT
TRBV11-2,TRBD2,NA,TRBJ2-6,CASSLKTGGNSGANVLTF,TGTGCCAGCAGCTTAAAAACGGGAGGAAACTCTGGGGCCAACGTCCTGACTTTC
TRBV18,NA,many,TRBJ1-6,CASSPGTGNSPLHF,TGTGCCAGCTCACCAGGGACTGGGAATTCACCCCTCCACTTT
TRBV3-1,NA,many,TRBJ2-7,CASSQASYEQYF,TGTGCCAGCAGCCAAGCCAGTTACGAGCAGTACTTC
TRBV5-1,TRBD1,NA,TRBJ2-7,CASSQGARYEQYF,TGCGCCAGCAGCCAGGGGGCAAGGTACGAGCAGTACTTC
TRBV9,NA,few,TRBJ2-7,CASSLDPGTTYEQYF,TGTGCCAGCAGCCTCGACCCAGGGACAACTTACGAGCAGTACTTC
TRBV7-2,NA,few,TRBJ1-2,CASSFTWDYGYTF,TGTGCCAGCAGTTTCACATGGGACTATGGCTACACCTTC
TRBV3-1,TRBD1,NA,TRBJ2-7,CASSQASGGPYEQYF,TGTGCCAGCAGCCAAGCGTCAGGGGGCCCTTACGAGCAGTACTTC
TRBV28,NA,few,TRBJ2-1,CASFPGGLADNEQFF,TGTGCCAGCTTCCCTGGGGGCCTAGCGGACAATGAGCAGTTCTTC
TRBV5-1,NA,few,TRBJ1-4,CASSLWGSTNEKLFF,TGCGCCAGCAGCTTGTGGGGCTCAACTAATGAAAAACTGTTTTTT
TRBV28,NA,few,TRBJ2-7,CASNSWGGATYEQYF,TGTGCCAGCAACAGTTGGGGGGGCGCCACCTACGAGCAGTACTTC
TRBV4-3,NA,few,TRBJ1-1,CASSQAWPKMNTEAFF,TGCGCCAGCAGCCAAGCGTGGCCAAAGATGAACACTGAAGCTTTCTTT
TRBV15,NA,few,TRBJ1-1,CAAGRGRDTEAFF,TGTGCCGCGGGGAGGGGCAGGGACACTGAAGCTTTCTTT
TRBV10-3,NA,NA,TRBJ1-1,CAISEFGGARNTEAFF,TGTGCCATCAGTGAGTTCGGGGGCGCGAGGAACACTGAAGCTTTCTTT
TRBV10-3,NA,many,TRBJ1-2,CAIGGDRDYGYTF,TGTGCCATCGGCGGGGACCGGGACTATGGCTACACCTTC
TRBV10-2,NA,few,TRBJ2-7,CASSEQDPIEQYF,TGCGCCAGCAGTGAACAGGACCCCATCGAGCAGTACTTC
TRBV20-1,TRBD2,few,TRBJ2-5,CSATRLAGGNQETQYF,TGCAGTGCTACCCGACTAGCGGGGGGAAACCAAGAGACCCAGTACTTC
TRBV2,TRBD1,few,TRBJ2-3,CASSETGTATDTQYF,TGTGCCAGCAGCGAAACCGGGACAGCCACAGATACGCAGTATTTT
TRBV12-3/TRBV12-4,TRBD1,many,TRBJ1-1,CASTPTGGFTEAFF,TGTGCCAGCACTCCGACAGGGGGCTTTACTGAAGCTTTCTTT
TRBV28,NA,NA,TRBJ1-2,CASRTGVTDGYTF,TGTGCCAGCAGAACTGGGGTGACGGATGGCTACACCTTC
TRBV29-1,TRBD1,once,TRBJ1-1,CSVDPGRGLTEAFF,TGCAGCGTTGACCCAGGCAGGGGGCTCACTGAAGCTTTCTTT
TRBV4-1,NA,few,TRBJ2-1,CASSQGTLSSYNEQFF,TGCGCCAGCAGCCAAGGGACTCTGAGCTCCTACAATGAGCAGTTCTTC
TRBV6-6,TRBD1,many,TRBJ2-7,CVTQGAGYEQYF,TGTGTCACACAGGGGGCGGGGTACGAGCAGTACTTC
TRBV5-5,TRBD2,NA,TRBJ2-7,CASSLDPGLGSSYEQYF,TGTGCCAGCAGCTTGGATCCGGGACTAGGAAGCTCCTACGAGCAGTACTTC
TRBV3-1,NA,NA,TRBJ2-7,CASSQPGREQYF,TGTGCCAGCAGCCAGCCTGGGAGGGAGCAGTACTTC
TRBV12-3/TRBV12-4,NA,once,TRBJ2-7,CASSHQGLQGSSYEQYF,TGTGCCAGCAGTCACCAGGGTCTACAGGGAAGCTCCTACGAGCAGTACTTC
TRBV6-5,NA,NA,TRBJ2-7,CASSYLAPGSYEQYF,TGTGCCAGCAGTTACCTAGCGCCGGGCTCCTACGAGCAGTACTTC
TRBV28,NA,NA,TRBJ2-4,CASSSIQGIIQYF,TGTGCCAGCAGTTCGATACAGGGAATCATTCAGTACTTC